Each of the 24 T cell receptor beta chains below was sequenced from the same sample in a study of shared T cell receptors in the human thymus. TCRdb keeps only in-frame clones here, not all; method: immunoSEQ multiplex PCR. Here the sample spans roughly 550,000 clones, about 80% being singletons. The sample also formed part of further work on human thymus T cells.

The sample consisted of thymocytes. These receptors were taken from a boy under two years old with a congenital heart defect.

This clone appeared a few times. The CDR3 region is CASGLVNPSGRANEQYF. Written as DNA, the CDR3 is TGTGCTAGTGGTTTGGTAAATCCTAGCGGGAGGGCCAACGAGCAGTACTTC. The rearrangement joins TRBV12-5 to TRBJ2-7; the match to TRBD2 covers 12 bases. This CDR3 has 17 residues. Germline V CDR1 and CDR2: LGHNT, FRNRAP. Trimming cost V 0 bases and J 5 bases; bases outside gene matches: 8. The complete variable domain, with remaining parts taken from reference TRBV12-5 and TRBJ2-7, reads DARVTQTPRHKVTEMGQEVTMRCQPILGHNTVFWYRQTMMQGLELLAYFRNRAPLDDSGMPKDRFSAEMPDATLATLKIQPSEPRDSAVYFCASGLVNPSGRANEQYFGPGTRLTVT.

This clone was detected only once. This chain's CDR3 is CASSPRGEGKNYGYTF. As DNA, the CDR3 is TGTGCCAGCAGCCCCCGGGGGGAGGGAAAGAACTATGGCTACACCTTC. The rearrangement joins TRBV7-9 to TRBJ1-2, with D possibly TRBD1 on 5 matching bases. This CDR3 has 16 amino acids. Trimming shortened V by 5 bases and J by 2 bases, and 18 bases separated the two germline ends. Germline CDR1 SEHNR, CDR2 FQNEAQ (reference sequence).

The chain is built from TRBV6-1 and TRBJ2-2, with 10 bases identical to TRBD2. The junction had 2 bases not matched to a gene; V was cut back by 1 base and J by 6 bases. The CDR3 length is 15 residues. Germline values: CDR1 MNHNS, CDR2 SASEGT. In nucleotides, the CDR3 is TGTGCCAGCAGTGAAGGGACTAGCGGATCCGGGGAGCTGTTTTTT. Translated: CASSEGTSGSGELFF.

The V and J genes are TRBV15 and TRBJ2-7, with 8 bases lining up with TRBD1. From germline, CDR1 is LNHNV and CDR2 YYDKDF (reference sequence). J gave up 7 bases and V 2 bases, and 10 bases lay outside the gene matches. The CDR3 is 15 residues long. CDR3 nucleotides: TGTGCCACCAGCAGACGCCGGGACAGGAAATGTGAGCAGTACTTC. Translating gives CATSRRRDRKCEQYF.

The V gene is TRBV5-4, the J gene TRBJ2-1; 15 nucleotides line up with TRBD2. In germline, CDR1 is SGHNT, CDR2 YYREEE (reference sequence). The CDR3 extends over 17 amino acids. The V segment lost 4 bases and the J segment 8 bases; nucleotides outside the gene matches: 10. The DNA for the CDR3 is TGTGCCAGCAGCCCAAGGACTAGCGGGAGGGTGGACGATGAGCAGTTCTTC. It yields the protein CASSPRTSGRVDDEQFF.

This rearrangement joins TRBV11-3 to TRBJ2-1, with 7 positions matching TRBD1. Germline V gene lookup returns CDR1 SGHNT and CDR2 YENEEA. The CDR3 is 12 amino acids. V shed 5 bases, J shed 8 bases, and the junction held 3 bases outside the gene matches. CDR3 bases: TGTGCCAGCAGCGTAGGGGGCCATGAGCAGTTCTTC. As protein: CASSVGGHEQFF.

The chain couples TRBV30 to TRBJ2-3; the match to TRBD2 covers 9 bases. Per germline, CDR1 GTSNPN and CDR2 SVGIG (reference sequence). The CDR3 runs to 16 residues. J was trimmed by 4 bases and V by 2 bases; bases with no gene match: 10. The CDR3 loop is CAWSTPGGGGADTQYF. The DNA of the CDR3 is TGTGCCTGGAGTACCCCTGGCGGGGGGGGAGCAGATACGCAGTATTTT.

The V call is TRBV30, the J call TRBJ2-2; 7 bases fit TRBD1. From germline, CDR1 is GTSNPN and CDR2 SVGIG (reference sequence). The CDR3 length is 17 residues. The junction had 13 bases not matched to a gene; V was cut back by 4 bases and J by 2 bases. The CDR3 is CAWKQGSRGDNTGELFF. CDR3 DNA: TGTGCCTGGAAACAGGGGTCCAGGGGTGATAACACCGGGGAGCTGTTTTTT.

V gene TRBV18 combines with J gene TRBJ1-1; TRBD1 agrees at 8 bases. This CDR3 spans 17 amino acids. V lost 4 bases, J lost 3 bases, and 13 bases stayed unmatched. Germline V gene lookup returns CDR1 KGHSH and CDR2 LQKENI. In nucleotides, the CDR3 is TGTGCCAGCTCACTTGGACAGGGAAGGACCTGGGACACTGAAGCTTTCTTT. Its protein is CASSLGQGRTWDTEAFF.

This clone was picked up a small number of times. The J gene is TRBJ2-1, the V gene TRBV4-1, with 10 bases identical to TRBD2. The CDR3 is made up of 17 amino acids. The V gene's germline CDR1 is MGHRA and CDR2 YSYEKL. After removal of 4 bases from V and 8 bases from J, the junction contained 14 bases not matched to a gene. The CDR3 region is CASSLKGQASGRHEQFF. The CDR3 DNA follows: TGCGCCAGCAGCCTAAAGGGGCAGGCTAGCGGGAGACATGAGCAGTTCTTC.

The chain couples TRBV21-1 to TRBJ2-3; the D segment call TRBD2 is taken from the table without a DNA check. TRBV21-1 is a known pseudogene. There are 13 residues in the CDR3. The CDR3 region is CANPLAFPDTQYF. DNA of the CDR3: TGTGCCAACCCTCTAGCATTCCCAGATACGCAGTATTTT.

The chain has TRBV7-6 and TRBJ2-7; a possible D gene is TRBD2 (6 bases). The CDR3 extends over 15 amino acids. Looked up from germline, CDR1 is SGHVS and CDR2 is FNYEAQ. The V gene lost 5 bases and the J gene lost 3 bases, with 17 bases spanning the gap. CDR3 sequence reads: CASSPTGTANYEQYF. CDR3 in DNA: TGTGCCAGCAGCCCTACCGGGACTGCCAACTACGAGCAGTACTTC.

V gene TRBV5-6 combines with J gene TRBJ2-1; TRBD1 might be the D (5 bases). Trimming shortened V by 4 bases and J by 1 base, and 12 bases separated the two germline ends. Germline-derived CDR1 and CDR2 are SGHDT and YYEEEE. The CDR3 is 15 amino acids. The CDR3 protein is CASSLDSPSYNEQFF. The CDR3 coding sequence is TGTGCCAGCAGCCTAGACAGCCCGTCCTACAATGAGCAGTTCTTC.

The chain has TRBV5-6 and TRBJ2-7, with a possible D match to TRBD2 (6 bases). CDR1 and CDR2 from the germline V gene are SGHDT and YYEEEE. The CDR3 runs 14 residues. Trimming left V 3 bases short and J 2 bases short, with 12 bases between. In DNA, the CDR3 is TGTGCCAGCAGCTCCGGGGGAGGCCCCTACGAGCAGTACTTC. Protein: CASSSGGGPYEQYF.

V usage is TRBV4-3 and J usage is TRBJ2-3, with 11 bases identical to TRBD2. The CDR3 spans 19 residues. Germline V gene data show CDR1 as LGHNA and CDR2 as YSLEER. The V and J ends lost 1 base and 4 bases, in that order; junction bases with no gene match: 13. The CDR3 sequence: CASSQVGSGRAEMADTQYF. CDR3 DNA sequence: TGCGCCAGCAGCCAAGTCGGTAGCGGGAGGGCCGAAATGGCAGATACGCAGTATTTT.

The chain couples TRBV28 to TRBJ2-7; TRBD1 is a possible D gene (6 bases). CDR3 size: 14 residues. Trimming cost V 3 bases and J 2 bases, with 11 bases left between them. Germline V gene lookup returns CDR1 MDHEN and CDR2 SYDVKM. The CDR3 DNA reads TGTGCCAGCAGTTTGGGGGCCACGGCCTACGAGCAGTACTTC. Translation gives CASSLGATAYEQYF.

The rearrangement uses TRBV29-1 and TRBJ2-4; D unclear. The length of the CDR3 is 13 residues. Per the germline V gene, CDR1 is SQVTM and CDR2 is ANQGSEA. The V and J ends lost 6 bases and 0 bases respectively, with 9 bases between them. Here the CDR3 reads CSVRRLAKNIQYF. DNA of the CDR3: TGCAGCGTACGCAGGTTAGCCAAAAACATTCAGTACTTC.

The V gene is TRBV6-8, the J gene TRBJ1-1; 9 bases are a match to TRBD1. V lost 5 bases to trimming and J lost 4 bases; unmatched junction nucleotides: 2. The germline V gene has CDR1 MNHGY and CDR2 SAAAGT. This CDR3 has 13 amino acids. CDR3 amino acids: CASSDRGTTEAFF. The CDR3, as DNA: TGTGCCAGCAGTGACAGGGGGACCACTGAAGCTTTCTTT.

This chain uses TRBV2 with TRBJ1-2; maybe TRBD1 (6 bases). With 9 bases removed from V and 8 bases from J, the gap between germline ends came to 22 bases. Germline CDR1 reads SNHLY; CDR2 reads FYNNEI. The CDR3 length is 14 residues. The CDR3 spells CARSSGTPLWGYTF. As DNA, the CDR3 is TGTGCCAGGTCTTCCGGGACACCATTGTGGGGCTACACCTTC.

The CDR3 region is CAWSADRGGSGNTIYF. CDR3 bases: TGTGCCTGGAGTGCGGACAGGGGAGGATCTGGAAACACCATATATTTT. The genes are TRBV30 and TRBJ1-3; 9 nucleotides agree with TRBD1. CDR1 is GTSNPN, CDR2 SVGIG, per germline (reference sequence). V lost 1 base to trimming and J lost 1 base; unmatched junction nucleotides: 5. This CDR3 has 16 residues.

This CDR3 reads CASSQGKSRGLREWETQYF. The CDR3 nucleotides are TGCGCCAGCAGCCAAGGGAAAAGCAGGGGGCTTCGGGAGTGGGAGACCCAGTACTTC. The chain links TRBV4-3 to TRBJ2-5; 8 bases fit TRBD1. The CDR3 loop spans 19 amino acids. Trimming cost V 1 base and J 5 bases; bases outside gene matches: 18. Germline CDR1 reads LGHNA; CDR2 reads YSLEER.

The CDR3 sequence: CASSTSGTRCGEQYF. CDR3 DNA sequence: TGTGCCAGCAGCACCTCCGGGACTAGATGCGGCGAGCAGTACTTC. The chain couples TRBV21-1 to TRBJ2-7; no check of the table's D call, TRBD2, against the DNA was made. TRBV21-1 is termed a pseudogene. The CDR3 has 15 residues.

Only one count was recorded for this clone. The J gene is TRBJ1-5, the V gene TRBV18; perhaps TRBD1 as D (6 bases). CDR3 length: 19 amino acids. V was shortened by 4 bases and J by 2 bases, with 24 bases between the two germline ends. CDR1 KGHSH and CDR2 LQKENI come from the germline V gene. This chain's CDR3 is CASSLGPGHPESGNQPQHF. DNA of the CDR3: TGTGCCAGCTCACTGGGCCCGGGACACCCGGAGTCTGGCAATCAGCCCCAGCATTTT.

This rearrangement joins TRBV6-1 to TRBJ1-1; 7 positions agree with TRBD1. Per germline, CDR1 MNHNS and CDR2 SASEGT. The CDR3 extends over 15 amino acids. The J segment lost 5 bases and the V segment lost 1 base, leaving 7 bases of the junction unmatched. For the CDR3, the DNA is TGTGCCAGCAGTGAAGGAGCAGGGGGAGGAACTGAAGCTTTCTTT. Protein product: CASSEGAGGGTEAFF.